This TCR beta chain came from a study of monozygotic twins with cystic fibrosis. Study-wide context: Around 3 micrograms of fragmented DNA underwent approximately 15 PCR cycles for library preparation. Study results and limitations: Median Simpson clonality of approximately 0.0091 suggested naive T cells predominated. In this small cohort, shared CDR3 numbers showed no association with age, concordance or disease severity. Co-twins had the most similar V usage for 13 of 16 pairs, J for 8.

This clone was recorded only once. Its target is not known. Profiling relied on immunoSEQ multiplex PCR, and the TCRdb table lists in-frame clones only, not all of them. The repertoire includes under 40,000 clones, around 96% of them detected once, and 0.17% sits in the top ten. V lost 1 base and J 4 bases, leaving 5 bases between the germline ends. CDR3 length: 12 amino acids. Per germline, CDR1 MGHDK and CDR2 SYGVNS. The receptor comes from a girl aged 2-15 years with cystic fibrosis. V gene TRBV25-1 combines with J gene TRBJ2-7; the D is unclear. The sequenced sample consisted of blood. CDR3 protein: CASSESAYEQYF. DNA of the CDR3: TGTGCCAGCAGTGAATCGGCGTACGAGCAGTACTTC.